This T cell receptor (beta chain) was retrieved from a study of shared clonotypes between healthy human individuals (dated by TCRdb to about 2020). General notes on the study: The cohort included three men and two women between 18 and 49 years of age. The study deeply sequenced blood TCR repertoires of five healthy adults to estimate repertoire size and the extent of clonotype sharing between individuals. Leukapheresis yielded between about 0.9 and 8.9 billion PBMCs per donor. To increase sequencing depth and limit assay-specific biases, TCR repertoire library preparation and sequencing were carried out by different laboratories using diverse techniques. For each donor, CD4 naive and CD4 memory were each run on three plates, CD8 naive on two plates, and CD8 memory on one plate.

Points the paper makes about the study in general: Sampling was limited to blood, and TCR repertoires in tissue likely differ from TCR repertoires in blood. Pairwise subsampling indicated that sequencing depth was expected to affect the degree of clonotype sharing among donors. Compared with non-shared clonotypes, clonotypes shared by all four sorted-subset donors had higher generation probabilities. Naive subsets generally had larger estimated clonotype richness than memory subsets. The genetic and exposure-history diversity represented was limited by the small number of donors. Even with the large sequencing depth, rarefaction of the sorted-subset datasets indicated that sequencing was incomplete. When four donors were compared, the shared fraction of clonotypes was about 5.2% for naive CD4, 3.5% for naive CD8, more than 2% for memory CD4, and 0.4% for memory CD8.

Using the deep immunoSEQ assay, TCR CDR3 regions were amplified from genomic DNA by multiplex PCR. Genomic DNA extracted from each cell subset was distributed evenly over all wells of several immunoSEQ 96-well plates, and each plate served as one replicate. For sorted subsets, about 220 ng of genomic DNA, equivalent to roughly 33,000 T cell genomes, went into each replicate PCR. Purified libraries were measured with a Qubit 3.0 fluorometer, size-checked on a Bioanalyzer 2100, and measured again with the KAPA Library Quantification kit. Each immunoSEQ 96-well plate was sequenced on its own single-read 150-cycle Illumina NextSeq 550 flow cell. Concerning the study's data processing: Because the immunoSEQ output held only junctional sequences and lacked quality scores, the filtering could not match the filtering applied to full-length reads. To assign V/J genes and CDR3, sequences were annotated using PyIR, a Python wrapper for IgBLAST v1.9, with IMGT germline references. Reads with weak V/J assignments (E-value above 1e-6), missing CDR3, stop codons, out-of-frame junctions, or ambiguous translated residues were removed. V3J clonotypes were defined by identical inferred V gene, J gene, and CDR3 amino acid sequence. Percentage overlap between repertoires was computed as shared unique clonotypes divided by the size of the smaller repertoire. Richness of each repertoire was evaluated using RTK rarefaction, the Chao1 estimator, and Recon v2.1 estimates of unobserved clonotypes. Generation probabilities for all TCRbeta clonotypes obtained by the gDNA method from a handful of donors were computed using OLGA. TCRdb carries this immuneACCESS record with in-frame sequences only. Its versions omit some clonotypes, under half of them owing to an unresolved V gene in the studies checked, with the rest unexplained. Clonal size and the V and J genes are those of that table, whereas D and trimming came from the DNA. This sample gives under 2,500,000 clones in total; roughly 95% of them show up just once. The ten largest make up around 0.13% of the sample.

As regards this clone: No antigen is known for it. No much larger clone exists at a distance of one base, and base qualities are not known.

Healthy HIV-negative adults with no recently reported acute infections or vaccinations were included as donors. Every donor was a Caucasian adult living in Nashville, Tennessee, USA. CD4+ T cells were enriched by magnetic negative selection, after which naive cells were positively selected on CD45RA and the negative fraction was taken as the memory subset. Blood was collected by leukapheresis, and PBMCs were isolated by Ficoll-Histopaque density gradient centrifugation and then cryopreserved in liquid nitrogen vapor phase. Analytical flow cytometry was used to check the purity and quantity of each magnetically sorted T cell population. Genomic DNA was isolated from every sorted fraction and measured by UV absorbance on a Nanodrop 2000c. Taken from cysteine to phenylalanine, the CDR3 has 15 residues. Only the CDR3 region is kept as DNA, spanning 45 bases read in frame from base 1. CDR1 and CDR2 are read off the germline V gene as SGHTA and FQGNSA. V is pared back by 1 base and J by 5 bases, with 12 bases lying between the germline termini.

Sequenced: naive CD4+ T cells sorted from blood. This specimen's cell subset or site label, interpreted: CD45RA+ positively selected. The sequence joins TRBV7-2 to TRBJ2-1, and TRBD2 may be the D gene, going by 6 matching bases. The TCR comes from a young man in good health. In nucleotides, the sequence is TGTGCCAGCAGCTTAGGCCTAGCGCCGAACAATGAGCAGTTCTTC. Translated, this gives CASSLGLAPNNEQFF. The full variable domain, with segments outside the CDR3 supplied by the reference TRBV7-2 and TRBJ2-1 proteins, appears as GAGVSQSPSNKVTEKGKDVELRCDPISGHTALYWYRQSLGQGLEFLIYFQGNSAPDKSGLPSDRFSAERTGGSVSTLTIQRTQQEDSAVYLCASSLGLAPNNEQFFGPGTRLTVL.